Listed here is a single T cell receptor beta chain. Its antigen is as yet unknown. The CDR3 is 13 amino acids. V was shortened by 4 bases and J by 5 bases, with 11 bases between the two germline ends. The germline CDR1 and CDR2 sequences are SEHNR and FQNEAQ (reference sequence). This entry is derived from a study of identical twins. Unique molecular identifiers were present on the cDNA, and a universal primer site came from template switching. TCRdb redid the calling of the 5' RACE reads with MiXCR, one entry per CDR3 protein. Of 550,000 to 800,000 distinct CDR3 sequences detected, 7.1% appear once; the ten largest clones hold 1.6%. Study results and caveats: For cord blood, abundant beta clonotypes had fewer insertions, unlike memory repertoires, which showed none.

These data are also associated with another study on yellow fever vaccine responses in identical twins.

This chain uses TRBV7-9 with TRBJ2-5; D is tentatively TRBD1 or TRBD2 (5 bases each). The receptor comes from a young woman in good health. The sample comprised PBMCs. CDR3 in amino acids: CASSSEWGETQYF. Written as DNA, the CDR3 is TGTGCCAGCAGCTCCGAATGGGGGGAGACCCAGTACTTC.